This is a list of T cell receptor beta chains from one sample in a study of T cells in Graves' hyperthyroidism and ophthalmopathy. A single record per CDR3 protein comes from TCRdb applying MiXCR to the multiplex PCR reads. The sample includes approximately 690,000 distinct CDR3 sequences, roughly 15% of them seen just once. Sequenced input: blood. The source is a woman aged 45-65 years with Graves' ophthalmopathy. The CDR3 runs from the conserved cysteine through the conserved F or W. Fields, in order: J gene, D gene, clone size, V gene, CDR3 DNA, CDR3 protein. A D gene is named only where the DNA matches it firmly. Only part of the rows carry a size: once, few, many, or a class if the clone is expanded.

>TRBJ2-7|TRBD2|.|TRBV20-1
TGCAGTGCTAGCGGGGCTAGCGGATTCTACGAGCAGTACTTC
CSASGASGFYEQYF
>TRBJ2-7|.|many|TRBV7-2
TGTGCCAGCAGCTTGTCGGAGCGGAACTCGTACGAGCAGTACTTC
CASSLSERNSYEQYF
>TRBJ1-1|.|many|TRBV3-1
TGTGCCAGCGTTCTCTCAGGAGGCACTGAAGCTTTCTTT
CASVLSGGTEAFF
>TRBJ2-5|.|many|TRBV14
TGTGCCAGCAGCCAGCGGGGCCTACAAGAGACCCAGTACTTC
CASSQRGLQETQYF
>TRBJ1-3|.|many|TRBV5-1
TGCGCCAGCAGCTTGGCGGGCTCTGGAAACACCATATATTTT
CASSLAGSGNTIYF
>TRBJ2-1|TRBD1|.|TRBV2
TGTGCCAGCAGTTTGAGGACAGGGGGCGGTGAGCAGTTCTTC
CASSLRTGGGEQFF
>TRBJ2-2|.|.|TRBV6-1
TGTGCCAGCAGTGTCAAAAACCGGGGCACCGGGGAGCTGTTTTTT
CASSVKNRGTGELFF
>TRBJ1-1|TRBD1|.|TRBV10-3
TGTGCCATCAGTACTGGACAGGTAGAAGCTTTCTTT
CAISTGQVEAFF
>TRBJ2-1|TRBD1|many|TRBV2
TGTGCCAGCAGTGCTCAGGGGGCTAACAATGAGCAGTTCTTC
CASSAQGANNEQFF
>TRBJ1-5|.|many|TRBV28
TGTGCCAGCAGTTCAATATCGACAGTTTTTGGCAATCAGCCCCAGCATTTT
CASSSISTVFGNQPQHF
>TRBJ1-1|.|.|TRBV19
TGTGCCAGTAAGTGGGACACTGAAGCTTTCTTT
CASKWDTEAFF
>TRBJ2-2|TRBD1|.|TRBV4-3
TGCGCCAGCAGCCAAGCTCACCGGGACAGGAAAGCCGGGGAGCTGTTTTTT
CASSQAHRDRKAGELFF
>TRBJ2-3|TRBD2|few|TRBV10-3
TGTGCCATCAGTGACGAGGCGGGAGCAGATACGCAGTATTTT
CAISDEAGADTQYF
>TRBJ2-1|TRBD2|.|TRBV19
TGTGCCAGTAGTATAGGAACTAGCGGGAGGACGAATGAGCAGTTCTTC
CASSIGTSGRTNEQFF
>TRBJ2-1|.|many|TRBV28
TGTGCCAGCAGTTTAACAACGACAGGATCAAGACCCGTTATTTTCAATGAGCAGTTCTTC
CASSLTTTGSRPVIFNEQFF
>TRBJ2-7|.|.|TRBV20-1
TGCAGTGCTAGAGACCGGGGGACATCCTACGAGCAGTACTTC
CSARDRGTSYEQYF
>TRBJ2-1|.|few|TRBV4-2
TGTGCCAGCAGCCAAGATCACTGGCGGAACTCCTACAATGAGCAGTTCTTC
CASSQDHWRNSYNEQFF
>TRBJ2-2|TRBD2|.|TRBV28
TGTGCCAGCTTTCCTAGCGGGAGGGGCACCGGGGAGCTGTTTTTT
CASFPSGRGTGELFF
>TRBJ1-1|.|many|TRBV5-1
TGCGCCAGCAGGGTTCAAATGACCACTGAAGCTTTCTTT
CASRVQMTTEAFF
>TRBJ2-1|TRBD2|.|TRBV10-3
TGTGCCATCAGTGAGTCCGCGGGGACTAGCGAGAGGAGGGCTTGGGAGCAGTTCTTC
CAISESAGTSERRAWEQFF
>TRBJ1-1|.|many|TRBV27
TGTGCCAGCAGTTTATTCGTGGGGGGGGGATCGAACACTGAAGCTTTCTTT
CASSLFVGGGSNTEAFF
>TRBJ2-1|TRBD2|many|TRBV29-1
TGCAGCGTCGGGATCGGACTAGCGGGAGGTGATGAGCAGTTCTTC
CSVGIGLAGGDEQFF
>TRBJ1-1|TRBD1|.|TRBV12-3/TRBV12-4
TGTGCCAGCAATGACGACAGGGGGCAGGGGGTTGAAGCTTTCTTT
CASNDDRGQGVEAFF
>TRBJ2-5|.|many|TRBV11-2
TGTGCCAGCAGCTTTCTCTGGTACCAAGAGACCCAGTACTTC
CASSFLWYQETQYF
>TRBJ2-3|TRBD2|many|TRBV28
TGTGCCAGCAGTTCTTTAGCGGGAGAACGGACAGATACGCAGTATTTT
CASSSLAGERTDTQYF
>TRBJ1-2|.|many|TRBV30
TGTGCCTCGAATCGGGACGGATCCGATGGCTACACCTTC
CASNRDGSDGYTF
>TRBJ1-2|.|few|TRBV5-6
TGTGCCAGCAGCTTGGTAGACCGGAACTATGGCTACACCTTC
CASSLVDRNYGYTF
>TRBJ2-1|.|many|TRBV28
TGTGCCAGCAGTCCTAGGGTTTTTCACAATGAGCAGTTCTTC
CASSPRVFHNEQFF
>TRBJ2-4|TRBD2|.|TRBV5-1
TGCGCCAGCAGCTTTGAGCCGGGACTAGCGGGAGGGCCGAGACGAAACATTCAGTACTTC
CASSFEPGLAGGPRRNIQYF
>TRBJ1-6|.|many|TRBV6-1
TGTGCCAGCAGTTTGGGACGGAGCTCCTATAATTCACCCCTCCACTTT
CASSLGRSSYNSPLHF
>TRBJ2-2|.|once|TRBV2
TGTGCCAGCAGGTTGGGCCAGGCAATGTTAACCGGGGAGCTGTTTTTT
CASRLGQAMLTGELFF
>TRBJ2-6|.|.|TRBV6-1
TGTGCCAGCAGCCCCCTGGGAGCTCTGGGGGCCAACGTCCTGACTTTC
CASSPLGALGANVLTF
>TRBJ2-3|.|many|TRBV7-2
TGTGCCAGCAGCCATGGGACAGATACGCAGTATTTT
CASSHGTDTQYF
>TRBJ1-1|.|few|TRBV24-1
TGTGCCACCAGCTCGTCGACAGTGGGGAGGGTGAACACTGAAGCTTTCTTT
CATSSSTVGRVNTEAFF
>TRBJ1-4|TRBD1|many|TRBV28
TGTGCCAGCAAGACATCCAGGGGGCCCGGTGAAAAACTGTTTTTT
CASKTSRGPGEKLFF
>TRBJ2-1|TRBD2|.|TRBV3-1
TGTGCCAGCAGCCAAGGTACGGGAGGGCAGAATGAGCAGTTCTTC
CASSQGTGGQNEQFF
>TRBJ2-1|.|few|TRBV7-9
TGTGCCAGCAGCTCCACTTCTTTGTTTGAGCAGTTCTTC
CASSSTSLFEQFF
>TRBJ1-2|.|many|TRBV2
TGTGCCAGCAGTGCGGGACCTCGATATGGCTACACCTTC
CASSAGPRYGYTF
>TRBJ2-3|TRBD2|many|TRBV5-1
TGCGCCAGCAGCAGACTAGCGGGAGATTATGTTCCAAGCACAGATACGCAGTATTTT
CASSRLAGDYVPSTDTQYF
>TRBJ2-1|TRBD1|.|TRBV28
TGTGCCAGCATCCTACCGGGACAGGGTTACAATGAGCAGTTCTTC
CASILPGQGYNEQFF
>TRBJ1-2|.|.|TRBV19
TGTGCCAGTAGTATAGGAGGAAATGGCTACACCTTC
CASSIGGNGYTF
>TRBJ2-1|.|many|TRBV28
TGTGCCAGCAGTTTACCCTACAATGAGCAGTTCTTC
CASSLPYNEQFF
>TRBJ2-3|.|.|TRBV12-3/TRBV12-4
TGTGCCAGCAGCGTAGGGTCGAGCCTTAGCACAGATACGCAGTATTTT
CASSVGSSLSTDTQYF
>TRBJ2-7|TRBD2|many|TRBV5-6
TGTGCCAGCAGCCAAACTAGCGGGAGTGGTGAGCAGTACTTC
CASSQTSGSGEQYF
>TRBJ2-3|TRBD2|.|TRBV5-1
TGCGCCAGCAGCTGGGGACTAGCGGGAGCGGGCACAGATACGCAGTATTTT
CASSWGLAGAGTDTQYF
>TRBJ1-2|.|many|TRBV9
TGTGCCAGCAGCGTAGTTAGTAGCAGGGATGGCTACACCTTC
CASSVVSSRDGYTF
>TRBJ1-1|.|many|TRBV28
TGTGCCAGCAACCCCAAACATCCCATGAACACTGAAGCTTTCTTT
CASNPKHPMNTEAFF
>TRBJ1-1|.|many|TRBV6-1
TGTGCCAGCAGTCGGGCGGGGACTGAAGCTTTCTTT
CASSRAGTEAFF
>TRBJ1-6|TRBD1|many|TRBV3-1
TGTGCCAGCAGCCAAGAACCGATACTAAGGACAGGGTTCAGTTGGCGACAGGCACCCCTCCACTTT
CASSQEPILRTGFSWRQAPLHF
>TRBJ2-1|TRBD2|many|TRBV28
TGTGCCAGCAGCCCGAGCGGGGGAGTCTACAATGAGCAGTTCTTC
CASSPSGGVYNEQFF
>TRBJ1-2|.|.|TRBV29-1
TGCAGCGCAACAGGGAAGGGCTACACCTTC
CSATGKGYTF
>TRBJ2-7|.|many|TRBV2
TGTGCCGGAGGGGAGGAGCAGTACTTC
CAGGEEQYF
>TRBJ1-5|.|many|TRBV7-8
TGTGCCAGCGCGGGACATTACAATCAGCCCCAGCATTTT
CASAGHYNQPQHF
>TRBJ2-1|TRBD2|once|TRBV27
TGTGCCAGCAGTTTTCGGGGACTAGCGGGAGGGTACAATGAGCAGTTCTTC
CASSFRGLAGGYNEQFF
>TRBJ2-1|TRBD2|many|TRBV6-2/TRBV6-3
TGTGCCAGCAGTTCGTGGACTAGCGGAAATCCTAATGAGCAGTTCTTC
CASSSWTSGNPNEQFF
>TRBJ1-1|.|many|TRBV27
TGTGCCAGCAGTTTATACGACAGCGGTGGCACTGAAGCTTTCTTT
CASSLYDSGGTEAFF
>TRBJ2-1|.|many|TRBV5-1
TGCGCCAGCAGCTTGGAGGGGGTGTCTCGGTCCTACAATGAGCAGTTCTTC
CASSLEGVSRSYNEQFF
>TRBJ1-5|TRBD1|.|TRBV19
TGTGCCAGTAGTACAGACAGGGCCCAGCCTAGCAATCAGCCCCAGCATTTT
CASSTDRAQPSNQPQHF
>TRBJ2-1|.|.|TRBV5-8
TGTGCCAGCAGCTACCAGGGCGGGGACGAGCAGTTCTTC
CASSYQGGDEQFF